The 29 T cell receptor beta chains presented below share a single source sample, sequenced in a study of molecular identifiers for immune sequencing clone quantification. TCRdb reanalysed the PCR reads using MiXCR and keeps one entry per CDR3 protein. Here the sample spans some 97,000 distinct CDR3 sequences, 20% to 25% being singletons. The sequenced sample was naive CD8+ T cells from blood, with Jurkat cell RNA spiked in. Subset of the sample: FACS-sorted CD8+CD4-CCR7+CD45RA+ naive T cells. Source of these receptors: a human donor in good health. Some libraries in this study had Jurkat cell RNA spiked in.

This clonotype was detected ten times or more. CDR3 amino acids: CSARGYSVLQETQYF. In nucleotides, the CDR3 is TGCAGTGCACGGGGGTACAGCGTCCTCCAAGAGACCCAGTACTTC. The chain employs TRBV20-1 and TRBJ2-5; D is possibly TRBD2 (6 bases). The germline CDR1 and CDR2 sequences are DFQATT and SNEGSKA (reference sequence). This CDR3 region has 15 residues. Between the trimmed V and J ends, which lost 6 bases and 1 base, there was a span of 18 bases.

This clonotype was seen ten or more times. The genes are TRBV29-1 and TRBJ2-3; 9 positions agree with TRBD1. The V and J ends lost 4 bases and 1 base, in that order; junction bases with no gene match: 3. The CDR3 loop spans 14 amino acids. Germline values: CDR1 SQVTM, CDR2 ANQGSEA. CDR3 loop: CSVGDRERTDTQYF. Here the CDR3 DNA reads TGCAGCGTTGGGGACAGGGAGCGCACAGATACGCAGTATTTT.

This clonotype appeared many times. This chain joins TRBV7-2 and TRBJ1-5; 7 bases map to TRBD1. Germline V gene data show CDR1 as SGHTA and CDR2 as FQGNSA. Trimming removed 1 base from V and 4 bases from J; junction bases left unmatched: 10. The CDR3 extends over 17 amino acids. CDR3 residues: CASSLGSRDSYNQPQHF. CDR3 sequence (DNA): TGTGCCAGCAGCTTAGGGTCCCGGGACAGCTATAATCAGCCCCAGCATTTT.

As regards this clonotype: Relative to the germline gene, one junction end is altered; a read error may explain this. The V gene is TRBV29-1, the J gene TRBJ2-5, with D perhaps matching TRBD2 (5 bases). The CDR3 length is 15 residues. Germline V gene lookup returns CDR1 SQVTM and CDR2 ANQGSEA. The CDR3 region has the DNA TGCAGCGTTGAAGGAACCGACTGGCCAAGGGAGACCCAGTACTTT. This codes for CSVEGTDWPRETQYF.

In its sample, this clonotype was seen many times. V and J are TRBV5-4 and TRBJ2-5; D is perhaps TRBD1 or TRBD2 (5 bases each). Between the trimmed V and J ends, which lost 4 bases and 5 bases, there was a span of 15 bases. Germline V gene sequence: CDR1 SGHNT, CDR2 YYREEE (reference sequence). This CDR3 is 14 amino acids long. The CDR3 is CASSTDTGVETQYF. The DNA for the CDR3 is TGTGCCAGCAGCACGGACACCGGGGTCGAGACCCAGTACTTC. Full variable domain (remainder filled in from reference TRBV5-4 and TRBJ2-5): ETGVTQSPTHLIKTRGQQVTLRCSSQSGHNTVSWYQQALGQGPQFIFQYYREEENGRGNFPPRFSGLQFPNYSSELNVNALELDDSALYLCASSTDTGVETQYFGPGTRLLVL.

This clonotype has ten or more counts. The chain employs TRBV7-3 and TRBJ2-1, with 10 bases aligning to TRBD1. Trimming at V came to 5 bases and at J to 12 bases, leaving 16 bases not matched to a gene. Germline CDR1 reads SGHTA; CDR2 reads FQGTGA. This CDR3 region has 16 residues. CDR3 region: CASSPIGGTGEEGQFF. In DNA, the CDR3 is TGTGCCAGCAGCCCCATAGGGGGGACAGGGGAAGAAGGGCAGTTCTTC. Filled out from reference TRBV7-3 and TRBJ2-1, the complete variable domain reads GAGVSQTPSNKVTEKGKYVELRCDPISGHTALYWYRQSLGQGPEFLIYFQGTGAADDSGLPNDRFFAVRPEGSVSTLKIQRTERGDSAVYLCASSPIGGTGEEGQFFGPGTRLTVL.

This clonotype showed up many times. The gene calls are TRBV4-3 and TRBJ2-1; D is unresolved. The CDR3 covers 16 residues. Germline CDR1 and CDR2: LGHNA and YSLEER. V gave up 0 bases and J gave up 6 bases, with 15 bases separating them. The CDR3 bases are TGCGCCAGCAGCCAAGATCCCTCTTCAGGAAGCAATGAGCAGTTCTTC. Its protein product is CASSQDPSSGSNEQFF.

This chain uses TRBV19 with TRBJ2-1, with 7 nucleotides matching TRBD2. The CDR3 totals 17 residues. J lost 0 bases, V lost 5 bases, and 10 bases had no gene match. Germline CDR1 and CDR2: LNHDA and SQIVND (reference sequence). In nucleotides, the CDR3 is TGTGCCAGTAGTCTCGAAAGGGGAGGGAGCTCCTACAATGAGCAGTTCTTC. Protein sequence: CASSLERGGSSYNEQFF.

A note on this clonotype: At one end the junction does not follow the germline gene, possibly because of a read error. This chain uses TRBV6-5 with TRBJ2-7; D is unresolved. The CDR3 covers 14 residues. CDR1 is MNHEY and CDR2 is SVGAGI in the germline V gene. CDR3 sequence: CARSYSFDNYEQYF. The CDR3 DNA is TGTGCCAGGAGTTACTCGTTTGATAACTACGAGCAGTACTTC.

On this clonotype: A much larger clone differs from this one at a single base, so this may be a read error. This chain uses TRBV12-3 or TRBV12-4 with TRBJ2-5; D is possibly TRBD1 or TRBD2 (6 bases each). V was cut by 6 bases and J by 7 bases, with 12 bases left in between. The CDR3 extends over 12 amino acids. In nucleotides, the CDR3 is TGTGCCAGCAGGCCCAGGGGAGGGACCCAGTACTTC. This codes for CASRPRGGTQYF.

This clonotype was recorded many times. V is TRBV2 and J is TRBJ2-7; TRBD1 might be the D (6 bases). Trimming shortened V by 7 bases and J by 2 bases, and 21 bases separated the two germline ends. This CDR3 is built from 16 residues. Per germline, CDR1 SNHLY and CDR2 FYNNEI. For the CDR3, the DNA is TGTGCCAGCACTACCCAAGGGGGAGAGTCCCCCTACGAGCAGTACTTC. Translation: CASTTQGGESPYEQYF.

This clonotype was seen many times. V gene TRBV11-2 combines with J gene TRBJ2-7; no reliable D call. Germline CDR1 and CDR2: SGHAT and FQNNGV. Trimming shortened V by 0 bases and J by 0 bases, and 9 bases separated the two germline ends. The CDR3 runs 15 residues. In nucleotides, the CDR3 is TGTGCCAGCAGCTTAGACCCCGAATACTCCTACGAGCAGTACTTC. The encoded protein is CASSLDPEYSYEQYF.

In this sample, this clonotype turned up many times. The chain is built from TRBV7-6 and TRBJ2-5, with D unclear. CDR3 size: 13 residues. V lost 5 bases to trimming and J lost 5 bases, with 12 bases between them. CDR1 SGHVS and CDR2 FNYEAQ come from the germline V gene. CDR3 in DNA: TGTGCCAGCAGCCGGACGCGGCGGGAGACCCAGTACTTC. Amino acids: CASSRTRRETQYF. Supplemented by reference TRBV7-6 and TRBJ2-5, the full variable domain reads GAGVSQSPRYKVTKRGQDVALRCDPISGHVSLYWYRQALGQGPEFLTYFNYEAQQDKSGLPNDRFSAERPEGSISTLTIQRTEQRDSAMYRCASSRTRRETQYFGPGTRLLVL.

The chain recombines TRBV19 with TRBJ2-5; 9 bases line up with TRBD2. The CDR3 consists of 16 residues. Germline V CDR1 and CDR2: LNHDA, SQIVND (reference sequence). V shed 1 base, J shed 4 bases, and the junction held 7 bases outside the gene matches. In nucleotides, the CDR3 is TGTGCCAGTAGTATAGGAGCGGGGGGCCTAGGAGAGACCCAGTACTTC. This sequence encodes CASSIGAGGLGETQYF. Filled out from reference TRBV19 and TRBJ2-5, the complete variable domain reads DGGITQSPKYLFRKEGQNVTLSCEQNLNHDAMYWYRQDPGQGLRLIYYSQIVNDFQKGDIAEGYSVSREKKESFPLTVTSAQKNPTAFYLCASSIGAGGLGETQYFGPGTRLLVL.

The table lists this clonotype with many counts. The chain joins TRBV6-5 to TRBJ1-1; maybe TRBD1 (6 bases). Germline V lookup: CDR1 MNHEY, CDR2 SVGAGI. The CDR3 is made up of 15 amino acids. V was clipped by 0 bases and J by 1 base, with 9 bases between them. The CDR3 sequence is CASSYSPGANTEAFF. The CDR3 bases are TGTGCCAGCAGTTACTCGCCAGGGGCGAACACTGAAGCTTTCTTT.

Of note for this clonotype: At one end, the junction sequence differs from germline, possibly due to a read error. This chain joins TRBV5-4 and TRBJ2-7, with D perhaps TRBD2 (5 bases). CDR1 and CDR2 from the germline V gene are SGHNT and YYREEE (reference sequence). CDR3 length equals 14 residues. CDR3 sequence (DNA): TGTGCCAGCGGCTTCCAAGGGAGCAGCCACGAGCAGTACTTC. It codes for CASGFQGSSHEQYF.

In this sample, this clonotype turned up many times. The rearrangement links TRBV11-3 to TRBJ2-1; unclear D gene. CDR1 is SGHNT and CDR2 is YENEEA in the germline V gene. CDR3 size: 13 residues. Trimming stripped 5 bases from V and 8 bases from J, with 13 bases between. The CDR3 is CASSPTGPDEQFF. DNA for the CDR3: TGTGCCAGCAGCCCGACTGGGCCCGATGAGCAGTTCTTC.

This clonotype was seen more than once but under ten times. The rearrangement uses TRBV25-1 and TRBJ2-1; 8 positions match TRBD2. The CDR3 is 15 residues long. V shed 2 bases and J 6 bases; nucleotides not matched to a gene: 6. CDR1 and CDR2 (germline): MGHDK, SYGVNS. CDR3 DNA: TGTGCCAGCAGTGAAGTAGGGCTAGCGGGCAATGAGCAGTTCTTC. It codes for CASSEVGLAGNEQFF.

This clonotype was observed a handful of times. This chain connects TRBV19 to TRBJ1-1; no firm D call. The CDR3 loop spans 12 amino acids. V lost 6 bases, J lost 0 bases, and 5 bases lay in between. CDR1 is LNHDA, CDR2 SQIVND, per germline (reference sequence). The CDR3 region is CASSRMNTEAFF. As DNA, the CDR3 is TGTGCCAGTAGCCGAATGAACACTGAAGCTTTCTTT.

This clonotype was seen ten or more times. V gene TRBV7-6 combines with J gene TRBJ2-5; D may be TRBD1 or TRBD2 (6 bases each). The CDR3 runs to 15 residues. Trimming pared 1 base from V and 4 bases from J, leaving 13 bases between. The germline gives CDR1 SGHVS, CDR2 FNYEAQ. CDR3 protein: CASSLDLRGAETQYF. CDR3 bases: TGTGCCAGCAGCTTAGATTTAAGGGGGGCAGAGACCCAGTACTTC. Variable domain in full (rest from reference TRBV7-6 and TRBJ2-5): GAGVSQSPRYKVTKRGQDVALRCDPISGHVSLYWYRQALGQGPEFLTYFNYEAQQDKSGLPNDRFSAERPEGSISTLTIQRTEQRDSAMYRCASSLDLRGAETQYFGPGTRLLVL.

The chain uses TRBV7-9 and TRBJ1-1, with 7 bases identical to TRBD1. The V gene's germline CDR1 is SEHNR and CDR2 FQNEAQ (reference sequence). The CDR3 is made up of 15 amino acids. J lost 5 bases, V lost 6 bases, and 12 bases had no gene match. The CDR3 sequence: CASRPGGGGATEAFF. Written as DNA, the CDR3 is TGTGCCAGCAGACCTGGCGGAGGGGGCGCGACTGAAGCTTTCTTT.

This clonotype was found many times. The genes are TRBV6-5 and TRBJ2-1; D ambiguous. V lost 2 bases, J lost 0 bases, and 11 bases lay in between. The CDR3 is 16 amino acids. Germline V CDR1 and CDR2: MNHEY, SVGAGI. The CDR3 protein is CASSYGPQSSYNEQFF. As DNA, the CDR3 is TGTGCCAGCAGTTACGGCCCCCAGAGCTCCTACAATGAGCAGTTCTTC.

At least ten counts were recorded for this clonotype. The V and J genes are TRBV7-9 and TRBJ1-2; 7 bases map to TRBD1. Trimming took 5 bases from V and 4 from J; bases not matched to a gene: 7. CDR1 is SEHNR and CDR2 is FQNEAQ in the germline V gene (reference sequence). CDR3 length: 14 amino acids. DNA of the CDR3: TGTGCCAGCAGCCCTCCCTCAGGGGGCTATGGCTACACCTTC. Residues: CASSPPSGGYGYTF.

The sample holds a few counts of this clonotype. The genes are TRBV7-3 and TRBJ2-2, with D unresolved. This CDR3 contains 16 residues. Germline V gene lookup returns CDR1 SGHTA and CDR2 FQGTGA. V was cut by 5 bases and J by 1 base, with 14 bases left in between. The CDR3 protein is CASSPVLGRNTGELFF. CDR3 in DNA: TGTGCCAGCAGCCCGGTGCTCGGCCGGAACACCGGGGAGCTGTTTTTT.

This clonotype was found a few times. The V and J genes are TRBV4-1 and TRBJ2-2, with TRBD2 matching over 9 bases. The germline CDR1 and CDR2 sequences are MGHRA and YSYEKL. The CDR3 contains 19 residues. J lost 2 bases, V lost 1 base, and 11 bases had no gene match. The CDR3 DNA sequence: TGCGCCAGCAGCCAAGGGAAGGGAGCGGGGGGACTCAACACCGGGGAGCTGTTTTTT. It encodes CASSQGKGAGGLNTGELFF.

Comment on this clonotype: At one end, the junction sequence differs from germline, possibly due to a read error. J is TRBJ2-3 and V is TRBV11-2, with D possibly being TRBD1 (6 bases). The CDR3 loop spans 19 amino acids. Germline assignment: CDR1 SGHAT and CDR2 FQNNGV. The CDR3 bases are TGTGCCCGCAGCTTAGGCCCCGCCTCAACAGGGTTGGGCACAGATACGCAGTATTTT. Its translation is CARSLGPASTGLGTDTQYF.

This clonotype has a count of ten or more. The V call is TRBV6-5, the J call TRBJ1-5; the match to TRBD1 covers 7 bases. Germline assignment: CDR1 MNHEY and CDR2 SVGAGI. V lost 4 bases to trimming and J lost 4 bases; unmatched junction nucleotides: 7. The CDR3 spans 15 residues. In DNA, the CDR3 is TGTGCCAGCAGTTTTGTGGCAGGGGGTAATCAGCCCCAGCATTTT. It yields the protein CASSFVAGGNQPQHF.

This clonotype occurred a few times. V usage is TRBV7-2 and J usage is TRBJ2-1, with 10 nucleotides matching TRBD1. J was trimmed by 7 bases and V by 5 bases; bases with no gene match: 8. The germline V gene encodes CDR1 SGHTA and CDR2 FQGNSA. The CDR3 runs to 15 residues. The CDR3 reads CASSRRDRGYNEQFF. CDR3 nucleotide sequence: TGTGCCAGCAGCCGCCGGGACAGGGGTTATAATGAGCAGTTCTTC.

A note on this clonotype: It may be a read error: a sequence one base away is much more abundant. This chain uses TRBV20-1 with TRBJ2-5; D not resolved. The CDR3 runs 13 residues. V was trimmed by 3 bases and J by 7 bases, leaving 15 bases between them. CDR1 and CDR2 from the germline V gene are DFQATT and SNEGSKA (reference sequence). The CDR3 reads CSASVGIPVTQYF. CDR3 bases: TGCAGTGCTAGCGTGGGGATCCCCGTGACCCAGTACTTC.